The entry below gives a single T cell receptor beta chain sequence along with its context. The target of this receptor is not known. The junction differs from germline at one of its ends, possibly a read error. CDR3 length: 15 amino acids, cysteine to phenylalanine. The read is trimmed to its CDR3 DNA, 45 bases read in frame from base 1. Based on the germline V gene, the CDR1 and CDR2 sequences are SGHRS and YFSETQ. To prepare the library, RT-PCR was applied. Data came from an Illumina HiSeq 2500. TCRdb passed the public sequencing reads through fastp at Q25 and MiXCR, retaining productive beta sequences. Here each entry gathers all rows of one CDR3 protein and keeps the most common genes and DNA. Across this sample there are 590,000 or so distinct CDR3 sequences, with 14% seen only once. 7.5% to 9% of the sample lies in the top ten. This specimen belongs to a study of response to subunit inactivated influenza vaccine (dated 2018 in TCRdb). In the study overall: To follow how T cells responded to a trivalent subunit inactivated influenza vaccine, the researchers relied on deep quantitative profiling of the T cell receptor repertoire.

Study-level results and caveats: It was suggested by the authors that each seasonal influenza vaccination may recruit only a limited number of new T cells.

The chain is made from TRBV5-1 and TRBJ2-1, and TRBD2 aligns with 9 junction nucleotides. This material consisted of PBMCs from blood, taken around 15 days before vaccination. The receptor comes from a man aged 45-65 years who received an inactivated influenza vaccine. Donor details come from another sample of the same person, matched by shared clones. CDR3 region: CASSPRGGPLDEQFF. The DNA reads as follows: TGCGCCAGCAGCCCGCGGGGGGGCCCTTTGGATGAGCAATTCTTC.